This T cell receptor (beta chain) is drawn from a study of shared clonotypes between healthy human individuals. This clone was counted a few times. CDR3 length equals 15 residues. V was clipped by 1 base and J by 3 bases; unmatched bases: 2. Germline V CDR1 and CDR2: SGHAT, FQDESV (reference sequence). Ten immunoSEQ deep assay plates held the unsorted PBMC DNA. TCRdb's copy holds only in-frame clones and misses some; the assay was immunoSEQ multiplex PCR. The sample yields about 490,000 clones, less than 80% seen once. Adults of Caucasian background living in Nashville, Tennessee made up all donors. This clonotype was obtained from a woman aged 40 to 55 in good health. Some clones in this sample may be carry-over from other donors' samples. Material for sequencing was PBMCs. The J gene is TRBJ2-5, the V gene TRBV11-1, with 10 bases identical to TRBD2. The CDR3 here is CASSLELAGKETQYF. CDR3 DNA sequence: TGTGCCAGCAGCTTAGAACTAGCGGGGAAAGAGACCCAGTACTTC.